The entry that follows covers one TCR beta chain sequence. The antigen is not known. The V gene lost 1 base and the J gene lost 3 bases, with 10 bases spanning the gap. Germline CDR1 MGHRA, CDR2 YSYEKL. There are 14 residues in the CDR3. This sample is drawn from a study of cytomegalovirus exposure and HLA in healthy donors. General study points: A few of the chains that were CMV-associated were confirmed in vitro to be specific for CMV antigens.

60 Vbeta and 13 Jbeta primers were used in PCR. Original analysis: A follow-up analysis tallied 73 million or so unique TCR beta chains, roughly 11 million shared. The data were produced by immunoSEQ multiplex PCR, yet TCRdb's version contains in-frame clones alone and is incomplete. The V and J calls and clone size are taken from that table; D and trimming were inferred from the DNA. Seen here are approximately 200,000 clones, 65% to 85% observed once, and the top ten hold about 5.6%. The rearrangement links TRBV4-1 to TRBJ2-7; D is perhaps TRBD2 (6 bases). The sequenced sample was PBMCs. The sequence came from a young woman in good health and CMV-seropositive. The CDR3: CASSQGVTSYEQYF. CDR3 sequence (DNA): TGCGCCAGCAGCCAAGGAGTGACTAGCTACGAGCAGTACTTC.